This T cell receptor (beta chain) was sequenced in a study of blood T cell repertoires in COVID-19. Study at large: The samples span acute and convalescent COVID-19 from the United States, Italy and Spain.

Authors' processing steps: How many nucleated cells were present was estimated from reference gene primer amplification. Measured with immunoSEQ multiplex PCR; TCRdb has only the in-frame clones, and not every one. D and trimming come from the DNA, and the V and J calls and clone size come from that table. The sample yields around 130,000 clones, roughly 83% seen once. The receptor was derived from a woman aged 30 to 39 who had recovered from COVID-19. Sequencing used peripheral blood.

This CDR3 reads CASSPRTNKNTDTQYF. Written as DNA, the CDR3 is TGTGCCAGCAGCCCAAGGACTAATAAAAACACAGATACGCAGTATTTT. V and J are TRBV9 and TRBJ2-3; possibly TRBD2 for D (6 bases). The CDR3 length is 16 residues. V shed 4 bases and J shed 2 bases, with 17 bases lying between them. CDR1 SGDLS and CDR2 YYNGEE come from the germline V gene.